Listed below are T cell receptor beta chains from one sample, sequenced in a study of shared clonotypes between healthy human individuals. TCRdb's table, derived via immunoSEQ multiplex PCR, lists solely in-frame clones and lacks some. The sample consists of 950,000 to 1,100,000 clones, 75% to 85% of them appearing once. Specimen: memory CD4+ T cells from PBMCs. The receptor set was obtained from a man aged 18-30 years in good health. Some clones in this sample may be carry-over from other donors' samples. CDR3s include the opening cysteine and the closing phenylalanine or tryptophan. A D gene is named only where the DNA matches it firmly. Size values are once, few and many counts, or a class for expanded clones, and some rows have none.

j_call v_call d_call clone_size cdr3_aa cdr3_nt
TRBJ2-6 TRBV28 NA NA CASSSAAAGDSGANVLTF TGTGCCAGCAGTTCCGCTGCCGCCGGGGACTCTGGGGCCAACGTCCTGACTTTC
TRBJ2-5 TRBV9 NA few CASTKRGGEGETQYF TGTGCCAGCACGAAACGCGGAGGGGAAGGGGAGACCCAGTACTTC
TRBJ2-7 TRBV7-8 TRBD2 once CASSRLSGREGEQYF TGTGCCAGCAGTAGACTCAGCGGGAGGGAAGGAGAGCAGTACTTC
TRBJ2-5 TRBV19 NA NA CASSLLGRGETQYF TGTGCCAGTAGCCTCCTTGGGAGGGGGGAGACCCAGTACTTC
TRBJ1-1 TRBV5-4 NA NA CASSPAGSRGGTEAFF TGTGCCAGCAGCCCCGCGGGGTCAAGGGGGGGCACTGAAGCTTTCTTT
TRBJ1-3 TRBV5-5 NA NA CASSLVPGVGNTIYF TGTGCCAGCAGCTTGGTCCCAGGGGTCGGAAACACCATATATTTT
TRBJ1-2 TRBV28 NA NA CASSLGGGEYGYTF TGTGCCAGCAGTTTAGGGGGAGGGGAATATGGCTACACCTTC
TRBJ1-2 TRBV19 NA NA CASTSVQANYGYTF TGTGCCAGTACAAGCGTCCAAGCTAACTATGGCTACACCTTC
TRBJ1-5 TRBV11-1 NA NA CASSLGVNQPQHF TGTGCCAGCAGCTTAGGGGTAAATCAGCCCCAGCATTTT
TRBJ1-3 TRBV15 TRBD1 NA CATSREGTGTGNTIYF TGTGCCACCAGCAGAGAAGGGACAGGGACTGGAAACACCATATATTTT
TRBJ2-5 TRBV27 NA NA CASSLSERDRETQYF TGTGCCAGCAGTTTATCGGAGAGAGATCGGGAGACCCAGTACTTC
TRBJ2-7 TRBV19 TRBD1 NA CASSSWDRGTYEQYF TGTGCCAGTAGCAGCTGGGACAGGGGCACCTACGAGCAGTACTTC
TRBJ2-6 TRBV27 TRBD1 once CASSSPGHRGDSGANVLTF TGTGCCAGCAGTTCCCCGGGCCACAGGGGAGACTCTGGGGCCAACGTCCTGACTTTC
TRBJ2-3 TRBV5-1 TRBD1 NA CASSLQGVADTQYF TGCGCCAGCAGCTTACAGGGGGTCGCAGATACGCAGTATTTT
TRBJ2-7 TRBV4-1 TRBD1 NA CASSLRQGASEQYF TGCGCCAGCAGCTTACGACAGGGGGCGTCCGAGCAGTACTTC
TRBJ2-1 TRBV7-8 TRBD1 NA CASSPRTGVSYNEQFF TGTGCCAGCAGCCCGAGGACAGGGGTATCCTACAATGAGCAGTTCTTC
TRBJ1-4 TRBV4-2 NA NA CASSQDGGAHEKLFF TGTGCCAGCAGCCAAGATGGGGGGGCACATGAAAAACTGTTTTTT
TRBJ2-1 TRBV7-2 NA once CASSLGSNNEQFF TGTGCCAGCAGCTTAGGCAGTAACAATGAGCAGTTCTTC
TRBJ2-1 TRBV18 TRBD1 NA CASSPDRAYNEQFF TGTGCCAGCTCACCGGACAGGGCCTACAATGAGCAGTTCTTC
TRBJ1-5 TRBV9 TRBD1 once CASSVTGDYNQPQHF TGTGCCAGCAGCGTAACAGGGGACTATAATCAGCCCCAGCATTTT
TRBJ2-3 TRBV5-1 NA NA CASSSPGYAQDTQYF TGCGCCAGCAGCTCCCCGGGTTACGCACAAGATACGCAGTATTTT
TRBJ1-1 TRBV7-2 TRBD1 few CASSFPRGEVTEAFF TGTGCCAGCAGCTTTCCCAGGGGGGAAGTCACTGAAGCTTTCTTT
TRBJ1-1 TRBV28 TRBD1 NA CASPSRDRENTEAFF TGTGCCAGCCCCTCGAGGGACAGGGAGAACACTGAAGCTTTCTTT
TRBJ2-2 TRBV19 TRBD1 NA CASSILKTGRGNTGELFF TGTGCCAGTAGTATTCTAAAGACAGGGAGAGGCAACACCGGGGAGCTGTTTTTT
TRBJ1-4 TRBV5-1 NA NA CASSSPRGQTNEKLFF TGCGCCAGCAGCTCTCCCCGGGGCCAGACTAATGAAAAACTGTTTTTT
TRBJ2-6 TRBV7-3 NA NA CASSLIAVGLSGANVLTF TGTGCCAGCAGCTTAATTGCCGTCGGACTCTCTGGGGCCAACGTCCTGACTTTC
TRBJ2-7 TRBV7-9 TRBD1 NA CASSRTRQGEQYF TGTGCCAGCAGCCGAACCCGACAGGGCGAGCAGTACTTC
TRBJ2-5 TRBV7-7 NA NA CASSLGRHPQETQYF TGTGCCAGCAGCCTAGGCAGACACCCCCAAGAGACCCAGTACTTC
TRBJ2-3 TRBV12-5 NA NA CASGLGDTQYF TGTGCTAGTGGTTTAGGAGATACGCAGTATTTT
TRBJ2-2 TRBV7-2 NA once CASHSDPTRLGGTGELFF TGTGCCAGCCACTCAGACCCGACAAGGCTAGGAGGCACCGGGGAGCTGTTTTTT
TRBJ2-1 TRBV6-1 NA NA CASSVTGTSYNEQFF TGTGCCAGCAGTGTAACAGGGACCTCCTACAATGAGCAGTTCTTC
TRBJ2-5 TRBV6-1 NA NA CASTRWGGETQYF TGTGCCAGCACCCGGTGGGGTGGGGAGACCCAGTACTTC
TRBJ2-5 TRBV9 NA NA CASSVSGQETQYF TGTGCCAGCAGCGTCTCCGGACAAGAGACCCAGTACTTC
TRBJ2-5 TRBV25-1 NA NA CASSDPAGRETQYF TGTGCCAGCAGTGATCCGGCAGGGCGAGAGACCCAGTACTTC
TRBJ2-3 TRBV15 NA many CATSREGGTGSRDTQYF TGTGCCACCAGCAGAGAGGGCGGGACCGGATCTCGGGATACGCAGTATTTT
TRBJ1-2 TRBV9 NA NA CASSARGRGNYGYTF TGTGCCAGCAGCGCCAGGGGACGAGGGAACTATGGCTACACCTTC